The following is a T cell receptor (beta chain) sequence with its context. In the source study's methods: Nucleated cell counts were estimated from reference gene primer amplification. Generated by immunoSEQ multiplex PCR, the TCRdb table keeps only in-frame clones and is missing some. For V, J and clone size, that table is used; D and trimming come from the DNA. The repertoire holds about 56,000 clones, with 88% as singletons. This sample is drawn from a study of blood T cell repertoires in COVID-19. Study information: Italy, Spain and the United States were the sources of the convalescent and acute COVID-19 samples. From T cells, B-cell-depleted T cells, or PBMCs came the material, which was cDNA or gDNA.

This CDR3 region has 15 residues. V was pared by 4 bases and J by 1 base, with 3 bases of the junction left unmatched. Germline CDR1 is LNHDA and CDR2 is SQIVND (reference sequence). The sample comprised peripheral blood. This TCR derives from a man aged 50 to 60 with active COVID-19. The rearrangement uses TRBV19 and TRBJ2-1; TRBD2 aligns across 8 bases. This CDR3 reads CASSTGLVSYNEQFF. In DNA form, the CDR3 reads TGTGCCAGTAGTACGGGACTAGTTTCCTACAATGAGCAGTTCTTC.